The clone carrying this T cell receptor (beta chain) was recorded at least ten times. Each subset's genomic DNA was shared equally among a number of immunoSEQ plates. Sequenced by immunoSEQ multiplex PCR; TCRdb stores in-frame clones only, minus some. The sample includes roughly 1 million clones, around three quarters of them seen just once. The data stem from a study of shared clonotypes between healthy human individuals. About the study: The cohort had a couple of women and a few men, ages 18 to 49. Three plates were used per donor for CD4 naive, three for CD4 memory, two for CD8 naive and one for CD8 memory.

The CDR3 contains 12 residues. CDR1 SEHNR and CDR2 FQNEAQ come from the germline V gene (reference sequence). Trimming pared 1 base from V and 7 bases from J, leaving 8 bases between. The sequenced sample consisted of memory CD4+ T cells from PBMCs. Subset specified: CD45RA-negative fraction. This sequence joins TRBV7-9 and TRBJ2-7; a weak D match, TRBD2 (5 bases). The receptor comes from a young man in good health. Some clones in this sample may be carry-over from other donors' samples. The CDR3: CASSLEWREQYF. In DNA, the CDR3 is TGTGCCAGCAGCTTAGAGTGGAGGGAGCAGTACTTC.